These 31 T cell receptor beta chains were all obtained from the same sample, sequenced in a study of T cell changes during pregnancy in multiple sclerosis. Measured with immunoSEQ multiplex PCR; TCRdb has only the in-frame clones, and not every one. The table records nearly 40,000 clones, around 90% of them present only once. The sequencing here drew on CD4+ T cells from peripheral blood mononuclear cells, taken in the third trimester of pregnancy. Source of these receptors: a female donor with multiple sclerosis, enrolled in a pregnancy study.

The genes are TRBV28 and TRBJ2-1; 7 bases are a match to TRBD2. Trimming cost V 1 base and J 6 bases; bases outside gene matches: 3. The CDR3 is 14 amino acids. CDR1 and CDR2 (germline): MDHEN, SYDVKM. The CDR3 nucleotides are TGTGCCAGCAGTTTATCAGGGAGGGTCAATGAGCAGTTCTTC. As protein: CASSLSGRVNEQFF.

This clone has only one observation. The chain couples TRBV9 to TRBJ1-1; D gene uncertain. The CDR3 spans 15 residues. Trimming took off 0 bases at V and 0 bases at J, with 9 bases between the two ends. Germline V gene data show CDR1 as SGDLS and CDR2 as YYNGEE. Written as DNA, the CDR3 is TGTGCCAGCAGCGTAGCTCCGCAGATGAACACTGAAGCTTTCTTT. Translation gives CASSVAPQMNTEAFF. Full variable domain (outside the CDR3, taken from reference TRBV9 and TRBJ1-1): DSGVTQTPKHLITATGQRVTLRCSPRSGDLSVYWYQQSLDQGLQFLIQYYNGEERAKGNILERFSAQQFPDLHSELNLSSLELGDSALYFCASSVAPQMNTEAFFGQGTRLTVV.

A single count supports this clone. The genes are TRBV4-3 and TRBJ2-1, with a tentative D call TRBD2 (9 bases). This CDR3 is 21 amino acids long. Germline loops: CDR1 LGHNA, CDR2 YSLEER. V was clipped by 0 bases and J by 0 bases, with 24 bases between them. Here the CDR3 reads CASSQDGPGGGRAPSYNEQFF. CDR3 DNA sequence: TGCGCCAGCAGCCAAGATGGTCCAGGGGGCGGGAGGGCCCCCTCCTACAATGAGCAGTTCTTC.

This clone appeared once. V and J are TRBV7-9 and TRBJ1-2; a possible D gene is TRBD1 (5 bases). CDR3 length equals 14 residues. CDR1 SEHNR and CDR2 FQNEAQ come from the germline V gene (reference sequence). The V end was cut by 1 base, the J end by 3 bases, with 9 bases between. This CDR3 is CASSLVRVDYGYTF. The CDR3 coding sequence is TGTGCCAGCAGCTTAGTCAGGGTCGACTATGGCTACACCTTC.

In nucleotides, the CDR3 is TGTGCCAGCAGTCACGAAAGACTGAGCAATCAGCCCCAGCATTTT. Translation: CASSHERLSNQPQHF. The chain joins TRBV6-6 to TRBJ1-5; no firm D call. CDR3 length equals 15 residues. V dropped 5 bases and J dropped 1 base, with 12 bases sitting between them. Per germline, CDR1 MNHNY and CDR2 SVGAGI (reference sequence).

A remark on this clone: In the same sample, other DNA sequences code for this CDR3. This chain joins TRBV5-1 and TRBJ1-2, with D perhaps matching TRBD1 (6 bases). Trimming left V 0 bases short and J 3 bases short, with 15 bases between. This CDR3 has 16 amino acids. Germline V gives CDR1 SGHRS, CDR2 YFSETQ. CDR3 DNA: TGCGCCAGCAGCTTGGGGAATTCACAGGGCTACTATGGCTACACCTTC. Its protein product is CASSLGNSQGYYGYTF.

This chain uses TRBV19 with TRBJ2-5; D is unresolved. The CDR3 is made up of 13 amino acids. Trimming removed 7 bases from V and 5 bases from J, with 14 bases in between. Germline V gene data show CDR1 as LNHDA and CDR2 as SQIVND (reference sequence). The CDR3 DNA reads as TGTGCCAGTAAGTGGTCGGGTGCGGAGACCCAGTACTTC. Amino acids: CASKWSGAETQYF. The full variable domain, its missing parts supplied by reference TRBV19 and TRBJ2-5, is DGGITQSPKYLFRKEGQNVTLSCEQNLNHDAMYWYRQDPGQGLRLIYYSQIVNDFQKGDIAEGYSVSREKKESFPLTVTSAQKNPTAFYLCASKWSGAETQYFGPGTRLLVL.

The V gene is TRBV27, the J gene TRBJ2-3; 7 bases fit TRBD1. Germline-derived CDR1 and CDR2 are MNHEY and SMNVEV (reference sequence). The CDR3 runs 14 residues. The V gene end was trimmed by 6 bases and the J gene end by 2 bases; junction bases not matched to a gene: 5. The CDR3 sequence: CASSPGQLTDTQYF. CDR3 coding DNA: TGTGCCAGCAGCCCGGGACAGCTCACAGATACGCAGTATTTT.

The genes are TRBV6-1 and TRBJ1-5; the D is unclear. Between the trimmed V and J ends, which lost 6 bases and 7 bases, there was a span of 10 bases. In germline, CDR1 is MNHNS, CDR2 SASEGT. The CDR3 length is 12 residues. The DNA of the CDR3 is TGTGCCAGCAGCTATGGAGACCAGCCCCAGCATTTT. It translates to CASSYGDQPQHF.

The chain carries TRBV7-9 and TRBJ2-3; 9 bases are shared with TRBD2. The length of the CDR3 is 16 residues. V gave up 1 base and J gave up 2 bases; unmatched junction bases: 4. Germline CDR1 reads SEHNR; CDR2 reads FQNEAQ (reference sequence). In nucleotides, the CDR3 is TGTGCCAGCAGCTTAGTCCCTAGCGGGGTCACAGATACGCAGTATTTT. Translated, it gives CASSLVPSGVTDTQYF.

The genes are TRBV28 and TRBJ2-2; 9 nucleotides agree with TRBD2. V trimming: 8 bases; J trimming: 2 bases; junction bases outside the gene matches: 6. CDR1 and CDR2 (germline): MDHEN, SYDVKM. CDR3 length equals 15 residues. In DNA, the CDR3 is TGTGCCAGCGGTCGGACTAGCGACAACACCGGGGAGCTGTTTTTT. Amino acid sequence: CASGRTSDNTGELFF. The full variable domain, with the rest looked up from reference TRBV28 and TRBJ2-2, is DVKVTQSSRYLVKRTGEKVFLECVQDMDHENMFWYRQDPGLGLRLIYFSYDVKMKEKGDIPEGYSVSREKKERFSLILESASTNQTSMYLCASGRTSDNTGELFFGEGSRLTVL.

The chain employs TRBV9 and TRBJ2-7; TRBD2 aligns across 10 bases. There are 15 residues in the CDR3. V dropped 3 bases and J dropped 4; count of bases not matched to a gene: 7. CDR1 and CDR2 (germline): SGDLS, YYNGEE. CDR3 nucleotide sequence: TGTGCCAGCAGCGGCCTCGGGACTAGCGAATACGAGCAGTACTTC. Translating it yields CASSGLGTSEYEQYF. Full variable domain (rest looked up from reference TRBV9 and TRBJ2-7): DSGVTQTPKHLITATGQRVTLRCSPRSGDLSVYWYQQSLDQGLQFLIQYYNGEERAKGNILERFSAQQFPDLHSELNLSSLELGDSALYFCASSGLGTSEYEQYFGPGTRLTVT.

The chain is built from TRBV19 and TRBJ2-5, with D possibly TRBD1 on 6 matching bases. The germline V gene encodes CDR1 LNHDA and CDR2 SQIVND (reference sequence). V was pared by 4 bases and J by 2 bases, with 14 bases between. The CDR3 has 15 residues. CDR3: CASSTSGDKQETQYF. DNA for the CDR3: TGTGCCAGTAGTACGTCTGGGGACAAGCAAGAGACCCAGTACTTC.

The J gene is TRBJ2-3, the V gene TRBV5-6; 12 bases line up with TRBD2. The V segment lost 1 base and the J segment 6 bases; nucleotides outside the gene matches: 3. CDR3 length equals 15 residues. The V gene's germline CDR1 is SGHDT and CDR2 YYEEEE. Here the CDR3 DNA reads TGTGCCAGCAGCTTGAAACTAGCGGGAGGCGATACGCAGTATTTT. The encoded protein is CASSLKLAGGDTQYF.

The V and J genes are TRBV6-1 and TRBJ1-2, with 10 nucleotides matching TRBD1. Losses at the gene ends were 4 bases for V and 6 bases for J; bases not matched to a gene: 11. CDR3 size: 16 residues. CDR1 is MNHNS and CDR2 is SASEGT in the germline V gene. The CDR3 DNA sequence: TGTGCCAGCAGTGGACCGACCTTGACAGGGGGCGATGGCTACACCTTC. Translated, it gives CASSGPTLTGGDGYTF.

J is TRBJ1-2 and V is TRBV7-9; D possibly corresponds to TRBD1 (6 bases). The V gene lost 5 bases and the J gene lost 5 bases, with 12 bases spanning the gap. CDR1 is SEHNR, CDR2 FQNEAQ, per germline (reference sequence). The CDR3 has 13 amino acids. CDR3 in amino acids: CASSLGGRYGYTF. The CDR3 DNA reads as TGTGCCAGCAGCCTAGGGGGGAGGTATGGCTACACCTTC. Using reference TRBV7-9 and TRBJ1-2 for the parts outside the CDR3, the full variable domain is DTGVSQNPRHKITKRGQNVTFRCDPISEHNRLYWYRQTLGQGPEFLTYFQNEAQLEKSRLLSDRFSAERPKGSFSTLEIQRTEQGDSAMYLCASSLGGRYGYTFGSGTRLTVV.

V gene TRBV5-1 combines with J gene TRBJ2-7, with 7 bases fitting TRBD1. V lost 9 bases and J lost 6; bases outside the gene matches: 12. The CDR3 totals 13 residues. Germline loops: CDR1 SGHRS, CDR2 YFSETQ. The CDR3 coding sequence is TGCGCCACCCGGAAGACAGGGCAGGGCGAGCAGTACTTC. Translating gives CATRKTGQGEQYF.

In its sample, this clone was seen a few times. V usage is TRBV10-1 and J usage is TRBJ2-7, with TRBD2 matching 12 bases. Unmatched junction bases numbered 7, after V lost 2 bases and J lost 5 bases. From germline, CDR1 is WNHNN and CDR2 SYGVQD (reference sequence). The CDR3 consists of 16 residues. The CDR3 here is CASSETRTSGIHEQYF. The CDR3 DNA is TGCGCCAGCAGTGAGACCCGGACTAGCGGGATACACGAGCAGTACTTC.

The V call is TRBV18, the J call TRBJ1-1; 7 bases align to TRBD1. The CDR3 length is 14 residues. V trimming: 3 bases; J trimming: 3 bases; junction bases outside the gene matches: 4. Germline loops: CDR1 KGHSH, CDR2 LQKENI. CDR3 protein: CASSPGQKYTEAFF. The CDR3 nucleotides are TGTGCCAGCTCACCGGGACAGAAATACACTGAAGCTTTCTTT.

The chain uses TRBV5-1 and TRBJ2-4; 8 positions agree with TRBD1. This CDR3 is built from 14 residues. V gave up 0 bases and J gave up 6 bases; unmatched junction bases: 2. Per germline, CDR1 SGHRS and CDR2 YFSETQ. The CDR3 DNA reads TGCGCCAGCAGCTTGGAGCAGGGGGCAAACATTCAGTACTTC. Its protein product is CASSLEQGANIQYF. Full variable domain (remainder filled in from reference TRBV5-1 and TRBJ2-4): KAGVTQTPRYLIKTRGQQVTLSCSPISGHRSVSWYQQTPGQGLQFLFEYFSETQRNKGNFPGRFSGRQFSNSRSEMNVSTLELGDSALYLCASSLEQGANIQYFGAGTRLSVL.

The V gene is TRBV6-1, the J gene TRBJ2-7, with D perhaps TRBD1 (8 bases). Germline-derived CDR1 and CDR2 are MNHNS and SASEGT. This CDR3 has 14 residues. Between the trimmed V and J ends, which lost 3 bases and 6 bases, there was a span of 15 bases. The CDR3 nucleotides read TGTGCCAGCAGTGAGCGGACAGGGAGGGGCGAGCAGTACTTC. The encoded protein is CASSERTGRGEQYF.

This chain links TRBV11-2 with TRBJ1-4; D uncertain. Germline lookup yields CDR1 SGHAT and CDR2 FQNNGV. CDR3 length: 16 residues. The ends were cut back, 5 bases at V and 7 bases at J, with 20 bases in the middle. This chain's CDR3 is CASSVRVGGLGEKLFF. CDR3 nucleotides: TGTGCCAGCAGCGTTAGGGTGGGAGGGTTGGGTGAAAAACTGTTTTTT.

CDR3 nucleotides: TGTGCCAGTGCGAGGGAGGCCCTAGATACGCAGTATTTT. This sequence encodes CASAREALDTQYF. The chain links TRBV2 to TRBJ2-3; TRBD2 is a possible D gene (6 bases). The CDR3 covers 13 residues. V lost 9 bases and J lost 5, with 15 bases in between. From germline, CDR1 is SNHLY and CDR2 FYNNEI.

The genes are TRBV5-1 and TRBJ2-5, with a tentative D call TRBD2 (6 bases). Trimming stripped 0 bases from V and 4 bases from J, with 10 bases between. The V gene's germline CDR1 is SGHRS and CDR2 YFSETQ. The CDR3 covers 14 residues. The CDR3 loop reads CASSLVGGPETQYF. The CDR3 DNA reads TGCGCCAGCAGCTTGGTCGGGGGTCCAGAGACCCAGTACTTC.

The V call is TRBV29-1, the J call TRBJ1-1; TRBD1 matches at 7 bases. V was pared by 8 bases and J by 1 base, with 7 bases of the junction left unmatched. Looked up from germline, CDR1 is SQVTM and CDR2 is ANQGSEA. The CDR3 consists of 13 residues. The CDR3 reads CSLMGQPNTEAFF. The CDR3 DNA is TGCAGCCTAATGGGACAGCCGAACACTGAAGCTTTCTTT.

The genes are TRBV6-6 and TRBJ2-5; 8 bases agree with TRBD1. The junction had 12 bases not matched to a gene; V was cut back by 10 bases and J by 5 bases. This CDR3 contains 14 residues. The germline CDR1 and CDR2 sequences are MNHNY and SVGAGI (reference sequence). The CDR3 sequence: CATGPVTGGETQYF. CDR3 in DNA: TGTGCCACCGGCCCTGTTACAGGGGGGGAGACCCAGTACTTC.

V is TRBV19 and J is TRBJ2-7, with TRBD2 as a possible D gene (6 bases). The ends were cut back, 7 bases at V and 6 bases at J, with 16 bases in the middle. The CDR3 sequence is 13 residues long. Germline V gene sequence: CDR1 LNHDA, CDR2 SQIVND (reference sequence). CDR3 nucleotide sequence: TGTGCCAGTACGAGACGGGAGAAGGGCGAGCAGTACTTC. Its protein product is CASTRREKGEQYF.

The CDR3 sequence is CASSLPYGYTF. The CDR3 DNA reads as TGTGCCAGCAGCCTACCCTATGGCTACACCTTC. J is TRBJ1-2 and V is TRBV2; D is unclear. The V end was cut by 6 bases, the J end by 4 bases, with 6 bases between. Germline V gives CDR1 SNHLY, CDR2 FYNNEI. The CDR3 contains 11 residues.

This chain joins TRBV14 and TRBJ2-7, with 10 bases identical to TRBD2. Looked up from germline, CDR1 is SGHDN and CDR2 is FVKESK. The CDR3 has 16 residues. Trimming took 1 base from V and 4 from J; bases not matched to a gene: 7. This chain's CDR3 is CASSQVTAGGLYEQYF. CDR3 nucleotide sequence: TGTGCCAGCAGCCAAGTTACAGCGGGAGGGCTTTACGAGCAGTACTTC.

The CDR3 bases are TGTGCCTGGAGTGCCTCGACTAGCGGGAACACCGGGGAGCTGTTTTTT. Its protein product is CAWSASTSGNTGELFF. This chain uses TRBV30 with TRBJ2-2, with 9 bases fitting TRBD2. The V and J ends lost 1 base and 1 base, in that order; junction bases with no gene match: 4. The CDR3 contains 16 residues. Germline lookup yields CDR1 GTSNPN and CDR2 SVGIG (reference sequence).

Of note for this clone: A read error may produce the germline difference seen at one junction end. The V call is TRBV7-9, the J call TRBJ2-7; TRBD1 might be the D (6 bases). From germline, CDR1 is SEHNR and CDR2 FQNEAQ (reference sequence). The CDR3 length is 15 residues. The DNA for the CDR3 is TGTGCCAGCAGATTAGAGATTTCAGGGGCCCACGAGCAGTACTTC. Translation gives CASRLEISGAHEQYF.